These 10 T cell receptor beta chains came from one sample sequenced in a study of shared clonotypes between healthy human individuals (dated by TCRdb to 2020 to 2022). Library method: the immunoSEQ multiplex PCR assay. TCRdb obtained this table from immuneACCESS and retained in-frame rearrangements with V and J assigned. These tables miss some clones; where compared with another copy, unresolved V genes account for less than half of the shortfall, and the remainder is unexplained. The sample table lists a few million clones, about 94% of them with a count of one. The ten largest clones take up about 1.6% of the sample. CD8 naive samples were CD45RO-negative cells positively selected for CCR7, giving a CD45RA+CCR7+ population that excluded TemRA cells. Specimen: naive CD8+ T cells from PBMCs. The cell subset or site label on this specimen signifies: CD45RA+CCR7+. The receptors here all came from a young man in good health. Some clones in this sample may be carry-over from other donors' samples.

This clone was seen only a few times. The chain joins TRBV19 to TRBJ1-1; the D is unclear. Trimming took 3 bases from V and 8 from J, leaving 7 bases between them. Germline V gene sequence: CDR1 LNHDA, CDR2 SQIVND (reference sequence). There are 11 residues in the CDR3. The CDR3: CASSIYREAFF. DNA of the CDR3: TGTGCCAGTAGTATTTACCGCGAAGCTTTCTTT.

The rearrangement joins TRBV11-2 to TRBJ2-7; a possible D gene is TRBD1 (6 bases). Germline CDR1 reads SGHAT; CDR2 reads FQNNGV. CDR3 size: 16 residues. V lost 5 bases and J lost 0, with 17 bases in between. DNA of the CDR3: TGTGCCAGCAGCCCCGGCCCCGGACAGAGCTCCTACGAGCAGTACTTC. Protein: CASSPGPGQSSYEQYF.

This clone showed up just once. V and J are TRBV7-2 and TRBJ2-4; no clear D. The germline V and J ends were trimmed by 1 base and 5 bases, with 15 bases remaining between them. This CDR3 has 16 residues. Germline loops: CDR1 SGHTA, CDR2 FQGNSA. The CDR3 sequence: CASSLGSHRWQNIQYF. The CDR3 DNA reads TGTGCCAGCAGCTTAGGCTCTCACCGGTGGCAAAACATTCAGTACTTC.

This clone was observed once. This chain joins TRBV29-1 and TRBJ2-3; no clear D. Germline values: CDR1 SQVTM, CDR2 ANQGSEA. The V end was cut by 1 base, the J end by 11 bases, with 13 bases between. The CDR3 has 12 amino acids. DNA for the CDR3: TGCAGCGTTGAAGGAACCTCAGTTGGGCAGTATTTT. This gives the protein CSVEGTSVGQYF.

The V call is TRBV30, the J call TRBJ2-7; D not certain. V was trimmed by 1 base and J by 0 bases, leaving 7 bases between them. CDR1 and CDR2 from the germline V gene are GTSNPN and SVGIG (reference sequence). The CDR3 consists of 13 residues. CDR3 amino acids: CAWSGSSSYEQYF. The CDR3 nucleotides read TGTGCCTGGAGTGGGAGCTCCTCCTACGAGCAGTACTTC.

The chain uses TRBV30 and TRBJ2-1, with 7 positions matching TRBD2. The CDR3 is made up of 12 amino acids. From germline, CDR1 is GTSNPN and CDR2 SVGIG (reference sequence). The V and J ends lost 5 bases and 5 bases, in that order; junction bases with no gene match: 3. CDR3 sequence: CAWERGNNEQFF. The CDR3 region has the DNA TGTGCCTGGGAGCGGGGTAACAATGAGCAGTTCTTC. Looking up the rest from reference TRBV30 and TRBJ2-1 gives the full variable domain: SQTIHQWPATLVQPVGSPLSLECTVEGTSNPNLYWYRQAAGRGLQLLFYSVGIGQISSEVPQNLSASRPQDRQFILSSKKLLLSDSGFYLCAWERGNNEQFFGPGTRLTVL.

The chain links TRBV25-1 to TRBJ2-4; TRBD2 might be the D (5 bases). This CDR3 spans 10 amino acids. Germline V gene data show CDR1 as MGHDK and CDR2 as SYGVNS. V was clipped by 9 bases and J by 12 bases, with 12 bases between them. The CDR3 DNA follows: TGTGCCAGTACCTCCGGGGATCAGTACTTC. This translates into CASTSGDQYF. Drawing the rest from reference TRBV25-1 and TRBJ2-4, the complete variable domain is EADIYQTPRYLVIGTGKKITLECSQTMGHDKMYWYQQDPGMELHLIHYSYGVNSTEKGDLSSESTVSRIRTEHFPLTLESARPSHTSQYLCASTSGDQYFGAGTRLSVL.

This clone was seen only once. The V and J genes are TRBV28 and TRBJ1-1; D perhaps matches TRBD1 (5 bases). The length of the CDR3 is 13 residues. V was cut by 6 bases and J by 5 bases, with 13 bases left in between. CDR1 and CDR2 from the germline V gene are MDHEN and SYDVKM. The CDR3 loop reads CASRRVKGTEAFF. Here the CDR3 DNA reads TGTGCCAGCAGGAGGGTGAAGGGGACTGAAGCTTTCTTT.

J is TRBJ2-1 and V is TRBV11-2, with TRBD2 matching 13 bases. V shed 7 bases and J 10 bases; nucleotides not matched to a gene: 7. Germline V gene sequence: CDR1 SGHAT, CDR2 FQNNGV. The CDR3 is made up of 14 amino acids. In nucleotides, the CDR3 is TGTGCCAGCACCAACCGGGGACTAGCGGGGGAGCAGTTCTTC. This sequence encodes CASTNRGLAGEQFF.

This chain joins TRBV27 and TRBJ2-1; TRBD2 aligns across 10 bases. The V and J ends lost 6 bases and 9 bases, in that order; junction bases with no gene match: 5. The CDR3 has 13 amino acids. Germline values: CDR1 MNHEY, CDR2 SMNVEV (reference sequence). The CDR3 loop reads CASSPRTSGEQFF. CDR3 bases: TGTGCCAGCAGCCCACGGACTAGCGGTGAGCAGTTCTTC.